This T cell receptor beta chain was found in a study of T cell responses to AZD1222 COVID-19 vaccine. Regarding the study as a whole: Donors were mostly white British, more females; clonal diversity possibly underestimated. At study baseline, merely more than 5 AZD1222 recipients were seropositive. With two AZD1222 doses given, Spike-specific TCR breadth and depth both rose.

Second-dose recipients at about 4 or about 12 weeks were treated as one pooled group. Clones were sequenced by immunoSEQ multiplex PCR, and TCRdb holds only the in-frame ones, with some missing. The sample lists some 280,000 clones, almost 95% occurring once. The CDR3 length is 13 residues. Between the trimmed V and J ends, which lost 6 bases and 6 bases, there was a span of 12 bases. Germline lookup yields CDR1 SGHRS and CDR2 YFSETQ. This clone was recorded a few times. Its antigen is as yet unknown. This TCR came from an adult who received the AZD1222 COVID-19 vaccine. This rearrangement joins TRBV5-1 to TRBJ2-2; D is perhaps TRBD1 or TRBD2 (6 bases each). The source was peripheral blood, collected 28 days after the second AZD1222 dose. Here the CDR3 reads CASTGAVPGELFF. The DNA for the CDR3 is TGCGCCAGCACGGGGGCGGTACCCGGGGAGCTGTTTTTT. Based on the CDR3 plus reference TRBV5-1 and TRBJ2-2, the full variable domain is KAGVTQTPRYLIKTRGQQVTLSCSPISGHRSVSWYQQTPGQGLQFLFEYFSETQRNKGNFPGRFSGRQFSNSRSEMNVSTLELGDSALYLCASTGAVPGELFFGEGSRLTVL.